This record covers a single TCR beta chain. The sample belongs to a study of cytomegalovirus exposure and HLA in healthy donors. The CDR3 covers 17 residues. Trimming removed 1 base from V and 8 bases from J; junction bases left unmatched: 8. Germline CDR1 MGHRA, CDR2 YSYEKL. The PCR used 60 Vbeta and 13 Jbeta primers. Clones were sequenced by immunoSEQ multiplex PCR, and TCRdb holds only the in-frame ones, with some missing. The sample records 100,000 to 150,000 clones, 78% being singletons. The chain joins TRBV4-1 to TRBJ2-1; 13 bases align to TRBD2. Sequenced input: PBMCs. The clonotype originates from a man aged 30 to 45 in good health and CMV-seropositive. The CDR3 is CASSQGLAGGRIDEQFF. CDR3 nucleotides: TGCGCCAGCAGCCAAGGACTAGCGGGAGGTAGGATCGATGAGCAGTTCTTC.